This passage covers 25 T cell receptor beta chains from one sample sequenced in a study of cytomegalovirus exposure and HLA in healthy donors. The PCR ran on 60 Vbeta and 13 Jbeta primers. Method: immunoSEQ multiplex PCR; TCRdb's copy keeps in-frame clones and lacks some. The sample carries about 36,000 clones, nearly 70% recorded once. Material: PBMCs. These receptors all come from a man aged 25 to 40 in good health and CMV-seronegative.

CDR3 region: CASSENSGLAGVRPQETQYF. The CDR3 DNA sequence: TGCGCCAGCAGTGAGAACTCTGGACTAGCGGGAGTTCGACCTCAAGAGACCCAGTACTTC. The rearrangement joins TRBV10-1 to TRBJ2-5; 13 nucleotides agree with TRBD2. Germline assignment: CDR1 WNHNN and CDR2 SYGVQD (reference sequence). V was clipped by 2 bases and J by 2 bases; unmatched bases: 14. This CDR3 is built from 20 residues.

J is TRBJ1-5 and V is TRBV7-8, with D unclear. CDR1 is SGHVS, CDR2 FQNEAQ, per germline. The CDR3 is 15 residues long. V lost 9 bases and J 4 bases, leaving 19 bases between the germline ends. CDR3 protein: CASCPDSARNQPQHF. The CDR3 nucleotides are TGTGCCAGTTGTCCGGACTCTGCTAGGAATCAGCCCCAGCATTTT.

About this clone: The junction departs from germline at one end; a sequencing error may be responsible. V and J are TRBV2 and TRBJ1-4; D is perhaps TRBD1 (5 bases). CDR1 and CDR2 from the germline V gene are SNHLY and FYNNEI. The CDR3 totals 12 residues. The CDR3 here is CAGRRGGEKLFF. The CDR3, as DNA: TGTGCCGGCAGAAGGGGAGGAGAAAAACTGTTTTTT.

The V call is TRBV6-6, the J call TRBJ1-1, with a possible D match to TRBD1 (6 bases). The length of the CDR3 is 14 residues. V was pared by 8 bases and J by 1 base, with 14 bases between. Germline-derived CDR1 and CDR2 are MNHNY and SVGAGI (reference sequence). The CDR3 reads CASGPQGTNTEAFF. DNA of the CDR3: TGTGCCAGCGGCCCACAGGGCACGAACACTGAAGCTTTCTTT.

This clone was seen only a few times. This chain uses TRBV2 with TRBJ2-7, with D unresolved. The germline V gene encodes CDR1 SNHLY and CDR2 FYNNEI. The CDR3 has 11 amino acids. V was clipped by 7 bases and J by 6 bases, with 10 bases between them. CDR3 protein: CASTFYGEQYF. CDR3 DNA: TGTGCCAGCACCTTTTACGGCGAGCAGTACTTC.

The V gene is TRBV7-2, the J gene TRBJ1-1, with 8 positions matching TRBD1. CDR1 is SGHTA, CDR2 FQGNSA, per germline. The CDR3 length is 14 residues. V dropped 5 bases and J dropped 5; count of bases not matched to a gene: 7. The CDR3 loop is CASSTRQGRTEAFF. DNA for the CDR3: TGTGCCAGCAGCACTAGACAGGGGAGAACTGAAGCTTTCTTT. Variable domain in full (rest from reference TRBV7-2 and TRBJ1-1): GAGVSQSPSNKVTEKGKDVELRCDPISGHTALYWYRQSLGQGLEFLIYFQGNSAPDKSGLPSDRFSAERTGGSVSTLTIQRTQQEDSAVYLCASSTRQGRTEAFFGQGTRLTVV.

This clone came up a few times. The rearrangement links TRBV19 to TRBJ2-7; perhaps TRBD2 as D (6 bases). Trimming removed 5 bases from V and 7 bases from J, with 18 bases in between. CDR1 LNHDA and CDR2 SQIVND come from the germline V gene (reference sequence). The CDR3 extends over 14 amino acids. The CDR3 loop is CASSSRPGLPEQYF. The CDR3, as DNA: TGTGCCAGTAGTTCTCGGCCGGGACTGCCGGAGCAGTACTTC.

This clone has only one observation. This chain uses TRBV29-1 with TRBJ1-2; no reliable D call. Per the germline V gene, CDR1 is SQVTM and CDR2 is ANQGSEA. The germline V and J ends were trimmed by 4 bases and 4 bases, with 19 bases remaining between them. This CDR3 is built from 15 residues. CDR3 in DNA: TGCAGCGTTGGTGTCTACATTACCGGGAGCTATGGCTACACCTTC. Amino acid sequence: CSVGVYITGSYGYTF.

The chain joins TRBV4-2 to TRBJ2-7, with a tentative D call TRBD2 (6 bases). Deletions cut 0 bases from V and 1 base from J, with 13 bases between. The germline V gene encodes CDR1 LGHNA and CDR2 YNFKEQ. CDR3 length: 16 residues. CDR3 in DNA: TGTGCCAGCAGCCAAGATGCGGGGACGGGGTCCTACGAGCAGTACTTC. Amino acid sequence: CASSQDAGTGSYEQYF.

V gene TRBV7-9 combines with J gene TRBJ1-5; 9 bases agree with TRBD1. From germline, CDR1 is SEHNR and CDR2 FQNEAQ (reference sequence). The J segment lost 8 bases and the V segment lost 6 bases, leaving 11 bases of the junction unmatched. The CDR3 runs to 15 residues. For the CDR3, the DNA is TGTGCCAGCAGTCCGGGACAGGGTCGCGGGGAGCCCCAGCATTTT. This sequence encodes CASSPGQGRGEPQHF.

The V gene is TRBV25-1, the J gene TRBJ1-6; no definite D call. Trimming removed 8 bases from V and 16 bases from J, with 15 bases in between. Germline loops: CDR1 MGHDK, CDR2 SYGVNS. The length of the CDR3 is 11 residues. CDR3 in DNA: TGTGCCAGCGGGCTTGGGCCTGCGCTCCACTTT. Encoded protein: CASGLGPALHF.

The rearrangement uses TRBV7-2 and TRBJ2-2; unclear D gene. V was cut by 8 bases and J by 3 bases, with 13 bases left in between. Germline lookup yields CDR1 SGHTA and CDR2 FQGNSA. The CDR3 extends over 14 amino acids. CDR3 sequence reads: CASLFPGDTGELFF. CDR3 DNA sequence: TGTGCCAGCCTCTTCCCCGGTGACACCGGGGAGCTGTTTTTT. Full variable domain (outside the CDR3, taken from reference TRBV7-2 and TRBJ2-2): GAGVSQSPSNKVTEKGKDVELRCDPISGHTALYWYRQSLGQGLEFLIYFQGNSAPDKSGLPSDRFSAERTGGSVSTLTIQRTQQEDSAVYLCASLFPGDTGELFFGEGSRLTVL.

The gene calls are TRBV29-1 and TRBJ2-7; 9 bases are shared with TRBD1. The germline CDR1 and CDR2 sequences are SQVTM and ANQGSEA. This CDR3 is 14 amino acids long. Losses at the gene ends were 7 bases for V and 2 bases for J; bases not matched to a gene: 9. The CDR3 sequence is CSADRGTTTYEQYF. The CDR3 region has the DNA TGCAGCGCTGACAGGGGGACGACTACCTACGAGCAGTACTTC.

The V and J genes are TRBV20-1 and TRBJ1-1; D is unclear. Trimming cost V 4 bases and J 3 bases, with 6 bases left between them. CDR3 size: 11 residues. Germline V CDR1 and CDR2: DFQATT, SNEGSKA (reference sequence). CDR3 residues: CSATSYTEAFF. CDR3 nucleotides: TGCAGTGCTACCAGTTACACTGAAGCTTTCTTT.

This CDR3 is CASSLRTTGGEAFF. In nucleotides, the CDR3 is TGTGCCAGCAGCTTGCGGACTACCGGGGGAGAAGCTTTCTTT. The chain couples TRBV7-9 to TRBJ1-1; D perhaps matches TRBD1 (5 bases). The CDR3 spans 14 residues. V gave up 3 bases and J gave up 8 bases, with 16 bases separating them. Per the germline V gene, CDR1 is SEHNR and CDR2 is FQNEAQ (reference sequence).

This clone was found a few times. Its ends do not fully match the called genes, so a read error is possible. The chain is built from TRBV7-7 and TRBJ2-1; 12 bases align to TRBD2. CDR3 length equals 14 residues. Germline values: CDR1 SSHAT, CDR2 FNYEAQ (reference sequence). CDR3 protein: CASSRGTSGNEQFF. CDR3 sequence (DNA): TGTGCTAGCAGCAGGGGGACTAGCGGGAATGAGCAGTTCTTC.

The CDR3 here is CSSSGTPREEQFF. The CDR3 bases are TGCAGCTCGTCCGGGACACCGAGAGAGGAGCAGTTCTTC. The chain couples TRBV29-1 to TRBJ2-1; weak D call: TRBD1 (6 bases). The CDR3 spans 13 residues. The V and J ends lost 8 bases and 10 bases respectively, with 21 bases between them. The germline V gene encodes CDR1 SQVTM and CDR2 ANQGSEA.

This clone has just a few counts. The V gene is TRBV7-9, the J gene TRBJ1-3; D might be TRBD1 (5 bases). With 5 bases removed from V and 4 bases from J, the gap between germline ends came to 15 bases. The CDR3 length is 15 residues. CDR1 and CDR2 (germline): SEHNR, FQNEAQ (reference sequence). The CDR3 protein is CASSPPSTGGNTIYF. The CDR3 region has the DNA TGTGCCAGCAGCCCTCCCTCCACAGGAGGAAACACCATATATTTT.

This clone has more than one count but fewer than ten. Other nucleotide sequences from this sample produce the same CDR3. The V call is TRBV6-5, the J call TRBJ2-7; 8 bases match TRBD1. This CDR3 spans 15 amino acids. Germline-derived CDR1 and CDR2 are MNHEY and SVGAGI. V was pared by 0 bases and J by 4 bases, with 5 bases of the junction left unmatched. The chain's CDR3 is CASSYSTGEPYEQYF. The DNA for the CDR3 is TGTGCCAGCAGTTACTCGACAGGGGAACCTTACGAGCAGTACTTC.

This rearrangement joins TRBV4-3 to TRBJ1-5, with 7 bases lining up with TRBD1. V lost 5 bases and J lost 2; bases outside the gene matches: 6. CDR3 length: 15 residues. Germline CDR1 is LGHNA and CDR2 is YSLEER. CDR3 region: CASSVDRVGNQPQHF. CDR3 coding DNA: TGCGCCAGCAGCGTCGACAGGGTGGGCAATCAGCCCCAGCATTTT.

This chain uses TRBV7-2 with TRBJ2-7; D might be TRBD2 (5 bases). The CDR3 runs to 15 residues. V gave up 2 bases and J gave up 2 bases, with 13 bases separating them. Germline V gene data show CDR1 as SGHTA and CDR2 as FQGNSA. CDR3 amino acids: CASSLYSPGAYEQYF. The CDR3, as DNA: TGTGCCAGCAGCTTATATTCCCCCGGGGCCTACGAGCAGTACTTC.

The V gene is TRBV28, the J gene TRBJ1-2; 7 nucleotides match TRBD1. The germline CDR1 and CDR2 sequences are MDHEN and SYDVKM. Trimming cost V 2 bases and J 8 bases; bases outside gene matches: 2. The CDR3 spans 12 residues. The CDR3 DNA sequence: TGTGCCAGCAGTTTAACAGGGGACGGCTACACCTTC. This sequence encodes CASSLTGDGYTF.

V is TRBV29-1 and J is TRBJ2-2; D is possibly TRBD2 (6 bases). Germline CDR1 reads SQVTM; CDR2 reads ANQGSEA. V lost 4 bases, J lost 5 bases, and 14 bases lay in between. This CDR3 spans 14 amino acids. The CDR3 here is CSVGGLRGTGELFF. CDR3 in DNA: TGCAGCGTTGGAGGGCTTCGGGGGACCGGGGAGCTGTTTTTT.

The V gene is TRBV6-1, the J gene TRBJ1-5, with D hard to call. From germline, CDR1 is MNHNS and CDR2 SASEGT. Trimming stripped 3 bases from V and 6 bases from J, with 12 bases between. This CDR3 contains 14 residues. CDR3 nucleotides: TGTGCCAGCAGTGAGCCAGGTCGGGGTCAGCCCCAGCATTTT. It translates to CASSEPGRGQPQHF.

This chain links TRBV2 with TRBJ1-4; 9 bases align to TRBD1. After removal of 6 bases from V and 2 bases from J, the junction contained 4 bases not matched to a gene. CDR3 size: 15 residues. Germline V gene sequence: CDR1 SNHLY, CDR2 FYNNEI. The CDR3, as DNA: TGTGCCAGCAGGCTACAGGGGGCTACTAATGAAAAACTGTTTTTT. The encoded protein is CASRLQGATNEKLFF. The variable domain in full, completed from reference TRBV2 and TRBJ1-4, reads EPEVTQTPSHQVTQMGQEVILRCVPISNHLYFYWYRQILGQKVEFLVSFYNNEISEKSEIFDDQFSVERPDGSNFTLKIRSTKLEDSAMYFCASRLQGATNEKLFFGSGTQLSVL.